These T cell receptor beta chains were read from a single sample in a study of control samples from healthy donors and cancer patients. Assay: immunoSEQ multiplex PCR; the TCRdb copy retains only in-frame clones and omits some. The sample records some 150,000 clones, about 89% being singletons. The source material was blood. The receptors here all came from a man aged 18 to 35 in good health. The CDR3 runs from the conserved cysteine through the conserved F or W. D genes are given only for firm matches. Size values are once, few and many counts, or a class for expanded clones, and some rows have none.

D	V	size	J	DNA	CDR3
TRBD1	TRBV7-6	NA	TRBJ1-1	TGTGCCAGTTCCGGGACAGCTGCTTTCTTT	CASSGTAAFF
NA	TRBV21-1	NA	TRBJ2-2	TGTGCCAGCAGCAATTCAACCGGGACAGGGGGCAGGAACACCGGGGAGCTGTTTTTT	CASSNSTGTGGRNTGELFF
NA	TRBV11-2	NA	TRBJ2-3	TGTGCGGGCGGTGGGGGGCGCACAGATACGCAGTATTTT	CAGGGGRTDTQYF
TRBD1	TRBV27	NA	TRBJ1-6	TGTGCCAGCAAGGGACAGGCCCTGGGGTCACCCCTCCACTTT	CASKGQALGSPLHF
TRBD1	TRBV5-6	few	TRBJ1-6	TGTGCCAGCAGCCCAAGCGGACAGGGGAGACCAAATTCACCCCTCCACTTT	CASSPSGQGRPNSPLHF
TRBD2	TRBV28	NA	TRBJ2-5	TGTGCCAGCAGTTTAGTGGACGGGGCGGGGGGTCAAGAGACCCAGTACTTC	CASSLVDGAGGQETQYF
NA	TRBV2	NA	TRBJ1-1	TGTGCCAGCAGCGGGAGGGGCACTGAAGCTTTCTTT	CASSGRGTEAFF
TRBD1	TRBV6-7	NA	TRBJ1-1	TGTGCCAGCAGTTACTGGCATCCGACCGGGACAGGCACTGAAGCTTTCTTT	CASSYWHPTGTGTEAFF
NA	TRBV6-5	NA	TRBJ2-2	TGTGCCAGCAGGGACAGTAACACCGGGGAGCTGTTTTTT	CASRDSNTGELFF
NA	TRBV2	NA	TRBJ1-4	TGTGCCAGCACCCTCCCTACGGGAGGGGGTCGGCCTGAAAAACTGTTTTTT	CASTLPTGGGRPEKLFF
TRBD1	TRBV5-6	NA	TRBJ1-6	TGTGCCAGCAGCTTGGGGGACAGGGCGCCCTATAATTCACCCCTCCACTTT	CASSLGDRAPYNSPLHF
TRBD1	TRBV19	NA	TRBJ1-5	TGTGCCAGTAGTATGGGCAGGGGGCAAAGCAATCAGCCCCAGCATTTT	CASSMGRGQSNQPQHF
NA	TRBV15	once	TRBJ1-1	TGTGCCACCAGCAGGGGGGACGGTTTGAACACTGAAGCTTTCTTT	CATSRGDGLNTEAFF
TRBD1	TRBV3-1/TRBV3-2	medium-sized	TRBJ1-6	TGTGCCAGCAGCCAAGGCAGGGGGCTATCACCCCTCCACTTT	CASSQGRGLSPLHF